The clone carrying this T cell receptor beta chain was recorded many times. The data were obtained in a study of early T cells in non-severe SARS-CoV-2 infection. The germline CDR1 and CDR2 sequences are SGHKS and YYEKEE (reference sequence). The V and J ends lost 2 bases and 4 bases, in that order; junction bases with no gene match: 6. This CDR3 region has 16 residues. Unique molecular identifier tags were affixed to discrete cDNA molecules. TCRdb re-analysed the 5' RACE reads in MiXCR, keeping a single row per CDR3 protein. This table holds 50,000 to 85,000 distinct CDR3 sequences, around 8.7% found once.

The chain carries TRBV5-5 and TRBJ1-6; TRBD1 matches 7 bases. The clonotype was recovered from an adult who was a healthcare worker with PCR-confirmed SARS-CoV-2 infection or an uninfected control (not recorded which). Sequencing input: whole blood. DNA of the CDR3: TGTGCCAGCAGCTTCCAGGGGGGAAATTATAATTCACCCCTCCACTTT. This codes for CASSFQGGNYNSPLHF. Drawing the rest from reference TRBV5-5 and TRBJ1-6, the complete variable domain is DAGVTQSPTHLIKTRGQQVTLRCSPISGHKSVSWYQQVLGQGPQFIFQYYEKEERGRGNFPDRFSARQFPNYSSELNVNALLLGDSALYLCASSFQGGNYNSPLHFGNGTRLTVT.